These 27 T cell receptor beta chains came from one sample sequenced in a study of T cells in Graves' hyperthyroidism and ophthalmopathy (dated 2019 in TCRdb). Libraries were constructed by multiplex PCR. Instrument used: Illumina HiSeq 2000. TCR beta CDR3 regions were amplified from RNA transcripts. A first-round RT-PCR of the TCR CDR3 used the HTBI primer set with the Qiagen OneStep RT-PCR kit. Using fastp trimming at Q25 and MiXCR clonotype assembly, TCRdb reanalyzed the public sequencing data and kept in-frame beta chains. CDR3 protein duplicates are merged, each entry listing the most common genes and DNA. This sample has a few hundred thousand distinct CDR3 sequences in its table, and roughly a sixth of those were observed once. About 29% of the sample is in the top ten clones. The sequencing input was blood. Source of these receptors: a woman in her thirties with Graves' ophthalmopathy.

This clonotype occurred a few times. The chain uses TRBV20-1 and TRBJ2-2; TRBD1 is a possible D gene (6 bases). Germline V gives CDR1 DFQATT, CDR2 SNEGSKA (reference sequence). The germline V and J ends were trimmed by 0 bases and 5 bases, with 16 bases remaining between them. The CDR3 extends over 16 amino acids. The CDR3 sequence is CSARDPGAKGTGELFF. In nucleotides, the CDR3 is TGCAGTGCTAGAGATCCAGGGGCGAAAGGTACCGGGGAGCTGTTTTTT.

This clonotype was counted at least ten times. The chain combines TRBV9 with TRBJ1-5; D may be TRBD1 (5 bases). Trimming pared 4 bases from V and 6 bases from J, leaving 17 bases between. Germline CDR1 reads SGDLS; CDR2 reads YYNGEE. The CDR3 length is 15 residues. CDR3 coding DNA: TGTGCCAGCAGCCCCGAGGGAGGGGCAGGTCAGCCCCAGCATTTT. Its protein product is CASSPEGGAGQPQHF.

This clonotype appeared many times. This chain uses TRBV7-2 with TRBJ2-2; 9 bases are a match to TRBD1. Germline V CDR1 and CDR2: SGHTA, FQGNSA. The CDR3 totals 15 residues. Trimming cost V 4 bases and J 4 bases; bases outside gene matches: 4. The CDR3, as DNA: TGTGCCAGCAGCTGGTTGGGACAGGGCACCGGGGAGCTGTTTTTT. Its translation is CASSWLGQGTGELFF.

This chain's CDR3 is CASSYGGAAGELFF. CDR3 coding DNA: TGTGCCAGCAGTTATGGGGGGGCGGCCGGGGAGCTGTTTTTT. The gene calls are TRBV6-9 and TRBJ2-2, with D possibly being TRBD2 (7 bases). V lost 2 bases and J 6 bases, leaving 10 bases between the germline ends. The CDR3 loop spans 14 amino acids. Germline V gene lookup returns CDR1 MNHGY and CDR2 SVAAGI.

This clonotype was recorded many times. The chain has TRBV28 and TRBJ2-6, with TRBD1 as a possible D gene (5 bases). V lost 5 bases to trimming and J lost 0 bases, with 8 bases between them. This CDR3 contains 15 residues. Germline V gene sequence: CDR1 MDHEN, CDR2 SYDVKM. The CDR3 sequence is CASSDRFSGANVLTF. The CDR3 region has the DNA TGTGCCAGCAGTGACAGATTCTCTGGGGCCAACGTCCTGACTTTC. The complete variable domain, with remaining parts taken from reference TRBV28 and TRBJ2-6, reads DVKVTQSSRYLVKRTGEKVFLECVQDMDHENMFWYRQDPGLGLRLIYFSYDVKMKEKGDIPEGYSVSREKKERFSLILESASTNQTSMYLCASSDRFSGANVLTFGAGSRLTVL.

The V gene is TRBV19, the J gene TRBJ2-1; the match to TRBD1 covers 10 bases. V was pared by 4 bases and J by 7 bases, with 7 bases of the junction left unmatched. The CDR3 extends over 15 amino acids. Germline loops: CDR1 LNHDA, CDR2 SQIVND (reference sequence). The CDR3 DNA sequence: TGTGCCAGTAGTAAAGGTCGGGACAGGGGTAATGAGCAGTTCTTC. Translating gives CASSKGRDRGNEQFF. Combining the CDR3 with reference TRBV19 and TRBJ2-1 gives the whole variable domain DGGITQSPKYLFRKEGQNVTLSCEQNLNHDAMYWYRQDPGQGLRLIYYSQIVNDFQKGDIAEGYSVSREKKESFPLTVTSAQKNPTAFYLCASSKGRDRGNEQFFGPGTRLTVL.

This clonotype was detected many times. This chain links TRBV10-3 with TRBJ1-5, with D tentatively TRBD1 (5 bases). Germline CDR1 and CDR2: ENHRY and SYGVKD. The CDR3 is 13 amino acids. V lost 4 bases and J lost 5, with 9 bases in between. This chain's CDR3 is CAISAGADQPQHF. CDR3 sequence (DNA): TGTGCCATCAGTGCCGGGGCCGATCAGCCCCAGCATTTT.

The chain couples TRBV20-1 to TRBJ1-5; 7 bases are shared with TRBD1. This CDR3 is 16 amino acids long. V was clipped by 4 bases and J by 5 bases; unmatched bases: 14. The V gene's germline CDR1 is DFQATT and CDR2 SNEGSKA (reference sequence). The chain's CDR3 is CSATHSGTDLDQPQHF. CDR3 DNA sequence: TGCAGTGCTACCCACTCCGGGACAGACCTGGATCAGCCCCAGCATTTT.

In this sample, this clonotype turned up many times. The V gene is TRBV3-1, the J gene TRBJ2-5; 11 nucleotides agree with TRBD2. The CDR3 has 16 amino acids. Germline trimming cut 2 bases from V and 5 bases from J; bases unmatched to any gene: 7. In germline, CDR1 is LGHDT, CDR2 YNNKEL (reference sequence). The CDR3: CASSQFLAGGEETQYF. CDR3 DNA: TGTGCCAGCAGCCAATTCCTAGCGGGAGGTGAGGAGACCCAGTACTTC.

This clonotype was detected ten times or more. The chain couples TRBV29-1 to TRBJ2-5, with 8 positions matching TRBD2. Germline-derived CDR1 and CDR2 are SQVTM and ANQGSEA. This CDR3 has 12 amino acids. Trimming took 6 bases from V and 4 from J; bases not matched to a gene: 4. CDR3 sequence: CSVTAGGETQYF. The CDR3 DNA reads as TGCAGCGTCACGGCGGGGGGAGAGACCCAGTACTTC.

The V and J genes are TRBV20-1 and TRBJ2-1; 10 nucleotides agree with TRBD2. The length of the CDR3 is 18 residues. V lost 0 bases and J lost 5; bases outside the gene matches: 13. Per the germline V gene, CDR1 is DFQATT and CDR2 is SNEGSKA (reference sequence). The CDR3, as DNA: TGCAGTGCTAGAGATGCCCACCCTAGCGGGAGTTTGAACAATGAGCAGTTCTTC. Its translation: CSARDAHPSGSLNNEQFF.

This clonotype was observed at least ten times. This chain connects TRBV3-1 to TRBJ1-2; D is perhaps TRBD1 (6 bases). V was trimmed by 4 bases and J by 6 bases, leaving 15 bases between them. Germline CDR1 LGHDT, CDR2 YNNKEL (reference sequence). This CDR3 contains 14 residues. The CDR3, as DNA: TGTGCCAGCAGCCTGGAGGGGGGAGGACATGGCTACACCTTC. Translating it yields CASSLEGGGHGYTF.

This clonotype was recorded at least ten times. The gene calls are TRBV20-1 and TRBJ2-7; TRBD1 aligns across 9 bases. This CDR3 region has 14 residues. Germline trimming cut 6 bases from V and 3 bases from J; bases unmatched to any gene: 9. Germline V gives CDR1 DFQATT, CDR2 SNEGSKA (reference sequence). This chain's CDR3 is CSASSMGQGYEQYF. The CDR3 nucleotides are TGCAGTGCCTCTTCTATGGGACAGGGCTACGAGCAGTACTTC.

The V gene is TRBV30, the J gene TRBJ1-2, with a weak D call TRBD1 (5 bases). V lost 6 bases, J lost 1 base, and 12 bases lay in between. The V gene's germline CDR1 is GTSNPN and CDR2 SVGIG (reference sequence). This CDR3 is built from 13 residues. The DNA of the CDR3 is TGTGCCTGTCACCAAAGGGGTAACTATGGCTACACCTTC. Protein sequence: CACHQRGNYGYTF.

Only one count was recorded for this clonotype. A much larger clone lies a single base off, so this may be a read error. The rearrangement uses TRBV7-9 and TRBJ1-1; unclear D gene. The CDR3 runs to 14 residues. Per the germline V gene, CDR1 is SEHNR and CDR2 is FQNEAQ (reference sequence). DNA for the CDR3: TGTGCCCGCAGCTTAGGTGAGATGAACACTGAAGCTTTCTTT. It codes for CARSLGEMNTEAFF.

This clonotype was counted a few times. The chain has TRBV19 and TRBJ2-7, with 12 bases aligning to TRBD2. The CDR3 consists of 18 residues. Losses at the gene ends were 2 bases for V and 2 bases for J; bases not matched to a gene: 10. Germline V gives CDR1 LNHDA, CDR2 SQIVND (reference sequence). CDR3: CASSINLRLAGDTYEQYF. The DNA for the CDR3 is TGTGCCAGTAGTATAAATCTCAGACTAGCGGGAGATACCTACGAGCAGTACTTC.

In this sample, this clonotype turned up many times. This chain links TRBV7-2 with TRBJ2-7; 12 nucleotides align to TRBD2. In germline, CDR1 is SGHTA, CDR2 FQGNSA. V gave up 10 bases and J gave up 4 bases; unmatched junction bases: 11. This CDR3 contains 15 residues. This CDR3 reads CATKSPTSGGYEQYF. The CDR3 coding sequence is TGTGCCACCAAAAGCCCGACTAGCGGGGGTTACGAGCAGTACTTC. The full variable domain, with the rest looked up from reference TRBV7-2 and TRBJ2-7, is GAGVSQSPSNKVTEKGKDVELRCDPISGHTALYWYRQSLGQGLEFLIYFQGNSAPDKSGLPSDRFSAERTGGSVSTLTIQRTQQEDSAVYLCATKSPTSGGYEQYFGPGTRLTVT.

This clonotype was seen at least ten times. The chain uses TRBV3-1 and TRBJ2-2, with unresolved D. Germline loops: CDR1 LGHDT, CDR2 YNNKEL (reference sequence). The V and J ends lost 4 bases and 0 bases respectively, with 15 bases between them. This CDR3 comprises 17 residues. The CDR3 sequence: CASSPMFSQTNTGELFF. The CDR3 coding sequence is TGTGCCAGCAGCCCCATGTTTTCACAGACGAACACCGGGGAGCTGTTTTTT.

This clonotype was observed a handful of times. The CDR3 region is CSARLAGSTGQETQYF. The CDR3 region has the DNA TGCTCAGCTCGGCTAGCGGGCTCCACCGGACAAGAGACCCAGTACTTC. The rearrangement joins TRBV29-1 to TRBJ2-5, with 8 bases aligning to TRBD2. The CDR3 runs 16 residues. Germline V gene data show CDR1 as SQVTM and CDR2 as ANQGSEA.

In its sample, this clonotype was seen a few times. The CDR3 DNA reads TGCGCCAGCAGCCAAGAAGGGTTCCAGCAAGAGACCCAGTACTTC. Amino acids: CASSQEGFQQETQYF. This chain uses TRBV4-1 with TRBJ2-5; D not certain. The CDR3 contains 15 residues. The V end lost 0 bases, the J end lost 2 bases, and 10 bases lay between the germline ends. CDR1 is MGHRA, CDR2 YSYEKL, per germline.

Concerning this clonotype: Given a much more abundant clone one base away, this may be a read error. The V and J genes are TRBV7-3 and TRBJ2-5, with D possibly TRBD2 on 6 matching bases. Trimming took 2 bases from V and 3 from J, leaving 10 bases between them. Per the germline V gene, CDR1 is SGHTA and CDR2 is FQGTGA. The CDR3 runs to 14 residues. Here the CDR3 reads CASSLEAGKETQYF. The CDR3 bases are TGTGCCAGCAGCTTAGAAGCGGGTAAAGAGACCCAGTACTTC. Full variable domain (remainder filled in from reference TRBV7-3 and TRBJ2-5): GAGVSQTPSNKVTEKGKYVELRCDPISGHTALYWYRQSLGQGPEFLIYFQGTGAADDSGLPNDRFFAVRPEGSVSTLKIQRTERGDSAVYLCASSLEAGKETQYFGPGTRLLVL.

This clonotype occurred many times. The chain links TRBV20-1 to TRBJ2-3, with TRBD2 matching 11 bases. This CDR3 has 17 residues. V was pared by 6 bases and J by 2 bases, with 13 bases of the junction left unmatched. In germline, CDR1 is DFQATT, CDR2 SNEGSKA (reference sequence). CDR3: CSALAGGPLISTDTQYF. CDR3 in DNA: TGCAGTGCGTTAGCGGGAGGGCCTCTTATTTCCACAGATACGCAGTATTTT.

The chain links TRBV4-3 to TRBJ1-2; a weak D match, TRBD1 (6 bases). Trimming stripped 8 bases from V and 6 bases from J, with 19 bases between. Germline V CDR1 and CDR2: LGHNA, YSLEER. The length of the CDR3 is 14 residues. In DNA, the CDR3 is TGCGCCAGCGGGTCTAGGGCAGGGGTTGATGGCTACACCTTC. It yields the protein CASGSRAGVDGYTF.

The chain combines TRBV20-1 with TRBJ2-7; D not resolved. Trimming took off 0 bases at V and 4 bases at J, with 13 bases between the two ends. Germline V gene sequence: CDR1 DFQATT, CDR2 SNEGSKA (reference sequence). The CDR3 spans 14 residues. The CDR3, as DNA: TGCAGTGCTAGAGATCTTAGGCAGCCGTACGAGCAGTACTTC. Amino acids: CSARDLRQPYEQYF.

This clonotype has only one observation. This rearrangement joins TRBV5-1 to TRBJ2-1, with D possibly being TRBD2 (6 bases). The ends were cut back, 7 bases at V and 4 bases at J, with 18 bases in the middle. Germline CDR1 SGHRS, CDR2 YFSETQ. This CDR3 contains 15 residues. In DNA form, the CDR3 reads TGCGCCAGCGGAAATAGCGGTAGCGTATACAATGAGCAGTTCTTC. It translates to CASGNSGSVYNEQFF.

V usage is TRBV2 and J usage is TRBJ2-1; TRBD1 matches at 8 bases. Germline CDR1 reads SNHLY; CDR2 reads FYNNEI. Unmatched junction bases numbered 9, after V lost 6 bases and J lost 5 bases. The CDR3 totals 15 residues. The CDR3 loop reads CASRTGQGGHNEQFF. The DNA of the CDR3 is TGTGCCAGCAGGACTGGACAGGGCGGCCACAATGAGCAGTTCTTC. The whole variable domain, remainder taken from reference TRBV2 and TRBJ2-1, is EPEVTQTPSHQVTQMGQEVILRCVPISNHLYFYWYRQILGQKVEFLVSFYNNEISEKSEIFDDQFSVERPDGSNFTLKIRSTKLEDSAMYFCASRTGQGGHNEQFFGPGTRLTVL.

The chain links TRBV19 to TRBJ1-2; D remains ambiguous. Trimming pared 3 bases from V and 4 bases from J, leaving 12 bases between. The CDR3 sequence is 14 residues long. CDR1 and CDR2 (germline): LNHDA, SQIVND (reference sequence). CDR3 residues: CASSMGPASYGYTF. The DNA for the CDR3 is TGTGCCAGTAGTATGGGCCCGGCAAGCTATGGCTACACCTTC.